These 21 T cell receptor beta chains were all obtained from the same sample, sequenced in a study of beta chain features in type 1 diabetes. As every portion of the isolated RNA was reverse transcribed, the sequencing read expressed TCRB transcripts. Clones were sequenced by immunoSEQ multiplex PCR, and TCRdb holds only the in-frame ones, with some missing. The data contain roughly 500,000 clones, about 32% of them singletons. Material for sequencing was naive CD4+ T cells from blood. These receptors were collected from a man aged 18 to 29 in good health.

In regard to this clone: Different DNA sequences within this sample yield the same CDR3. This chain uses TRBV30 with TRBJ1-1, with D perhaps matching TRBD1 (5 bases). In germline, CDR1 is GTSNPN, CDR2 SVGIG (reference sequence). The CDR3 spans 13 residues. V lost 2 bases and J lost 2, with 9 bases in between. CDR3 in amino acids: CAWSPQVNTEAFF. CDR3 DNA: TGTGCCTGGAGTCCACAGGTAAACACTGAAGCTTTCTTT.

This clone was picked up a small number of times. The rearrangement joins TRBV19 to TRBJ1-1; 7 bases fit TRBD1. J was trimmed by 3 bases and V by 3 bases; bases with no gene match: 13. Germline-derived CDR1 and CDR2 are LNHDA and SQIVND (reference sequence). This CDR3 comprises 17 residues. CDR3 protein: CASSISPQGGGHTEAFF. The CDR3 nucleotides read TGTGCCAGTAGTATTAGCCCCCAGGGGGGCGGACACACTGAAGCTTTCTTT. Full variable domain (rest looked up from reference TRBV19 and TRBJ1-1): DGGITQSPKYLFRKEGQNVTLSCEQNLNHDAMYWYRQDPGQGLRLIYYSQIVNDFQKGDIAEGYSVSREKKESFPLTVTSAQKNPTAFYLCASSISPQGGGHTEAFFGQGTRLTVV.

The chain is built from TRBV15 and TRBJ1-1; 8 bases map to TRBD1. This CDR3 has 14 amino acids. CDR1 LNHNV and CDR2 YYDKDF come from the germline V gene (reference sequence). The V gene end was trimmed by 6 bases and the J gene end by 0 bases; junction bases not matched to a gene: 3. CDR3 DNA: TGTGCCACCAGGTCGGGACAGGTGAACACTGAAGCTTTCTTT. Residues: CATRSGQVNTEAFF.

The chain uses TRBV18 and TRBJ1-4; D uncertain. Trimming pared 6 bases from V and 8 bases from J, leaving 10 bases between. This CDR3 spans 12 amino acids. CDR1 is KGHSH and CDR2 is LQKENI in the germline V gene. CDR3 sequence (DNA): TGTGCCAGCTCTCTTCTAGAGGAAAAACTGTTTTTT. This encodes CASSLLEEKLFF.

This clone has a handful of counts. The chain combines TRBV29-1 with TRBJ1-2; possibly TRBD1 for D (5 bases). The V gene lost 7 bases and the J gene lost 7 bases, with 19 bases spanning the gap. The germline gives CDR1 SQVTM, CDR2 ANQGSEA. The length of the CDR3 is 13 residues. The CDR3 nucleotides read TGCAGCGCCCGAGGGGACTCTAGGTCTGGCTACACCTTC. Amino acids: CSARGDSRSGYTF.

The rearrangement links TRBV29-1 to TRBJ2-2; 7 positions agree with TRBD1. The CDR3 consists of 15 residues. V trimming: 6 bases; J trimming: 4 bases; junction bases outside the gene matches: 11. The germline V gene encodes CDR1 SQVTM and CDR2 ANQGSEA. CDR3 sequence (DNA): TGCAGCGTCGGCCCGGGACAGCTTTTCACCGGGGAGCTGTTTTTT. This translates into CSVGPGQLFTGELFF.

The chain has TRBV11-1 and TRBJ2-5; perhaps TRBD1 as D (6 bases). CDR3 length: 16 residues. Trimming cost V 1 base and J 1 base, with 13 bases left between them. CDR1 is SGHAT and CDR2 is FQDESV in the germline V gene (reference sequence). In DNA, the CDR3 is TGTGCCAGCAGCTTAGTCACAGGGACGATCCAAGAGACCCAGTACTTC. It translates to CASSLVTGTIQETQYF.

Here the CDR3 reads CASTSRTGPTGELFF. CDR3 sequence (DNA): TGTGCCAGCACTTCACGGACAGGACCTACCGGGGAGCTGTTTTTT. This chain links TRBV11-1 with TRBJ2-2; the match to TRBD1 covers 7 bases. CDR1 is SGHAT and CDR2 is FQDESV in the germline V gene (reference sequence). CDR3 length: 15 amino acids. Trimming removed 7 bases from V and 5 bases from J; junction bases left unmatched: 10.

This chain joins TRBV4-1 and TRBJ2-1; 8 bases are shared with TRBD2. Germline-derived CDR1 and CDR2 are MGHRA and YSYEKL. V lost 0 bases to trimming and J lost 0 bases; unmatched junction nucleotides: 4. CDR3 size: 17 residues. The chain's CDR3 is CASSQDRLATSYNEQFF. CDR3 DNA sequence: TGCGCCAGCAGCCAAGATCGACTAGCGACCTCCTACAATGAGCAGTTCTTC.

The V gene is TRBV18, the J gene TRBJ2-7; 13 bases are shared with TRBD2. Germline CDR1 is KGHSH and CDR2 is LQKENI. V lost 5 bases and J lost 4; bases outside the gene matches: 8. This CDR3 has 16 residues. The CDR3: CASSEGLAGASYEQYF. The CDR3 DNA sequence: TGTGCCAGCTCAGAAGGACTAGCGGGAGCTTCATACGAGCAGTACTTC.

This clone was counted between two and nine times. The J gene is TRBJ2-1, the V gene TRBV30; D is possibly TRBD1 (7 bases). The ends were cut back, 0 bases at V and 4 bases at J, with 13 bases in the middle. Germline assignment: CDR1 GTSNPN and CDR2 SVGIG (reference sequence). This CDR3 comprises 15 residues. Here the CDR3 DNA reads TGTGCCTGGAGTGTACAGGGGAGCGGGTACAATGAGCAGTTCTTC. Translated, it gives CAWSVQGSGYNEQFF.

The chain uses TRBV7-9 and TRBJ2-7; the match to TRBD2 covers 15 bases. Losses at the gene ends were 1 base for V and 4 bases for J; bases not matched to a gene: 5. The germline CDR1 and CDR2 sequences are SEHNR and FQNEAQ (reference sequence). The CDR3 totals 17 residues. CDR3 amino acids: CASSLGSGLAGGYEQYF. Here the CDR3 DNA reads TGTGCCAGCAGCTTAGGATCCGGACTAGCGGGAGGGTACGAGCAGTACTTC.

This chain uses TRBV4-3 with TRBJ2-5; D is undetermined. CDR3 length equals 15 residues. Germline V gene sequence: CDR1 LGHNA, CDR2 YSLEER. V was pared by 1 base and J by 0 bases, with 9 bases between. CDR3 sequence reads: CASSQGPRHQETQYF. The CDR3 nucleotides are TGCGCCAGCAGCCAAGGGCCGAGACACCAAGAGACCCAGTACTTC.

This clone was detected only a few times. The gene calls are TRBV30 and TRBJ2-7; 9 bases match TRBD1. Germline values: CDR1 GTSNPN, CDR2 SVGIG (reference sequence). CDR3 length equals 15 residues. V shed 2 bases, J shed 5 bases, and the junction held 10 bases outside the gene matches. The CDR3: CAWSSGTGRFHEQYF. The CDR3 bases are TGTGCCTGGAGTTCCGGGACAGGGAGGTTTCACGAGCAGTACTTC.

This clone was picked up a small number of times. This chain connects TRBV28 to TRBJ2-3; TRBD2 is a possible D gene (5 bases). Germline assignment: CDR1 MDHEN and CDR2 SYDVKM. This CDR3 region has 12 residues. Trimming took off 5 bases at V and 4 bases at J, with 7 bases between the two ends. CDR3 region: CASSLAADTQYF. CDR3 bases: TGTGCCAGCAGTCTAGCAGCAGATACGCAGTATTTT.

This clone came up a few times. As DNA, the CDR3 is TGCAGCGTTGAAGATCCAAGTGCCTTCTTT. It specifies CSVEDPSAFF. The rearrangement uses TRBV29-1 and TRBJ1-1, with D unresolved. Per germline, CDR1 SQVTM and CDR2 ANQGSEA. With 0 bases removed from V and 14 bases from J, the gap between germline ends came to 10 bases. The CDR3 extends over 10 amino acids.

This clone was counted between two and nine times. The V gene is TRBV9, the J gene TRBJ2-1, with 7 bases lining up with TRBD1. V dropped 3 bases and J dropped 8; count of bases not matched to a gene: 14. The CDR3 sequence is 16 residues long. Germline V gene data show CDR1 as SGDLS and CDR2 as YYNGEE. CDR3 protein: CASSAGQSRSLDEQFF. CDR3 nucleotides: TGTGCCAGCAGCGCGGGACAGAGCCGCTCCTTGGATGAGCAGTTCTTC.

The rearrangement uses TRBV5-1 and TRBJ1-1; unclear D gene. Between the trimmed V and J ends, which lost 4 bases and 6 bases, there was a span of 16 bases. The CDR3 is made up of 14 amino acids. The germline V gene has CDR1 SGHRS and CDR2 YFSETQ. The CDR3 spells CASSLREMGAEAFF. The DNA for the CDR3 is TGCGCCAGCAGCCTCCGGGAGATGGGCGCTGAAGCTTTCTTT.

The CDR3 sequence is CAWSVRRISYGYTF. The CDR3 DNA reads as TGTGCCTGGAGTGTACGCCGGATATCCTATGGCTACACCTTC. V gene TRBV30 combines with J gene TRBJ1-2, with D unclear. V shed 0 bases and J shed 4 bases, with 12 bases lying between them. Germline V gene data show CDR1 as GTSNPN and CDR2 as SVGIG (reference sequence). CDR3 length: 14 amino acids. Combining the CDR3 with reference TRBV30 and TRBJ1-2 gives the whole variable domain SQTIHQWPATLVQPVGSPLSLECTVEGTSNPNLYWYRQAAGRGLQLLFYSVGIGQISSEVPQNLSASRPQDRQFILSSKKLLLSDSGFYLCAWSVRRISYGYTFGSGTRLTVV.

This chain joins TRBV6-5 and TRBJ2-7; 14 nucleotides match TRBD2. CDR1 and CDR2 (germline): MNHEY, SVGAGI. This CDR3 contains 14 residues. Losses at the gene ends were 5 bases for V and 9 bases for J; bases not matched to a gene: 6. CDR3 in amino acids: CASSPRTSGRTQYF. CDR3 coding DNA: TGTGCCAGCAGTCCTCGGACTAGCGGGAGGACGCAGTACTTC.

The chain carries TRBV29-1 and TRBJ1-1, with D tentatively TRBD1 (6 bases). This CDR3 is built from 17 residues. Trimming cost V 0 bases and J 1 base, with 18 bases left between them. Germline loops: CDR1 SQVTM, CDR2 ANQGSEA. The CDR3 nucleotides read TGCAGCGTTGAAGATCGGCGGGGGGCCGACTCGAACACTGAAGCTTTCTTT. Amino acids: CSVEDRRGADSNTEAFF.